Below, 13 T cell receptor beta chains from the same sample are listed, as sequenced in a study of T cell responses to AZD1222 COVID-19 vaccine. Sequencing used immunoSEQ multiplex PCR; TCRdb keeps in-frame clones, though not all of them. This sample yields fewer than 95,000 clones, of which about 88% are seen a single time; roughly 5% belongs to the top ten. Here the sequenced sample was peripheral blood, taken 28 days after the second AZD1222 dose. Receptor source: an adult who received the AZD1222 COVID-19 vaccine.

This clone was seen only once. The chain recombines TRBV7-9 with TRBJ1-5; no firm D call. The germline V gene has CDR1 SEHNR and CDR2 FQNEAQ (reference sequence). V lost 5 bases to trimming and J lost 1 base, with 12 bases between them. The CDR3 is made up of 15 amino acids. CDR3 nucleotide sequence: TGTGCCAGCAGCCTCTCATCGGGGAGCAATCAGCCCCAGCATTTT. Its translation: CASSLSSGSNQPQHF. Based on the CDR3 plus reference TRBV7-9 and TRBJ1-5, the full variable domain is DTGVSQNPRHKITKRGQNVTFRCDPISEHNRLYWYRQTLGQGPEFLTYFQNEAQLEKSRLLSDRFSAERPKGSFSTLEIQRTEQGDSAMYLCASSLSSGSNQPQHFGDGTRLSIL.

The genes are TRBV15 and TRBJ1-1; the match to TRBD1 covers 7 bases. The CDR3 length is 15 residues. V lost 5 bases to trimming and J lost 11 bases; unmatched junction nucleotides: 17. The germline gives CDR1 LNHNV, CDR2 YYDKDF (reference sequence). Written as DNA, the CDR3 is TGTGCCACCAGCGCCTCCGACAGGGCCCTGGCCTCGGCTTTCTTT. Translated: CATSASDRALASAFF.

The chain recombines TRBV7-9 with TRBJ2-7; 10 bases map to TRBD2. The V segment lost 4 bases and the J segment 2 bases; nucleotides outside the gene matches: 8. From germline, CDR1 is SEHNR and CDR2 FQNEAQ (reference sequence). This CDR3 region has 16 residues. The CDR3: CASSSADSGGPYEQYF. The CDR3 DNA reads as TGTGCCAGCAGCTCCGCCGATAGCGGGGGGCCCTACGAGCAGTACTTC.

The chain carries TRBV24-1 and TRBJ1-1; 7 bases match TRBD1. After removal of 9 bases from V and 1 base from J, the junction contained 1 base not matched to a gene. CDR1 is KGHDR and CDR2 is SFDVKD in the germline V gene. The CDR3 covers 12 residues. CDR3 loop: CATQGGNTEAFF. CDR3 bases: TGTGCCACCCAGGGGGGGAACACTGAAGCTTTCTTT.

This clone appeared a few times. The chain joins TRBV5-1 to TRBJ2-2, with 7 bases matching TRBD1. This CDR3 is built from 15 residues. CDR1 and CDR2 (germline): SGHRS, YFSETQ. V was pared by 6 bases and J by 6 bases, with 11 bases of the junction left unmatched. The DNA for the CDR3 is TGCGCCAGCACCCGGTCGACAGGGCTCGCCGGGGAGCTGTTTTTT. Amino acids: CASTRSTGLAGELFF. The full variable domain, rest sourced from reference TRBV5-1 and TRBJ2-2, is KAGVTQTPRYLIKTRGQQVTLSCSPISGHRSVSWYQQTPGQGLQFLFEYFSETQRNKGNFPGRFSGRQFSNSRSEMNVSTLELGDSALYLCASTRSTGLAGELFFGEGSRLTVL.

CDR3 amino acids: CASSQDPRSAAFF. CDR3 coding DNA: TGTGCCAGCAGCCAGGATCCGCGCAGTGCAGCTTTCTTT. The V and J genes are TRBV14 and TRBJ1-1, with D hard to call. Germline V lookup: CDR1 SGHDN, CDR2 FVKESK. The CDR3 covers 13 residues. The ends were cut back, 3 bases at V and 10 bases at J, with 15 bases in the middle.

This chain links TRBV27 with TRBJ2-1; 7 bases are shared with TRBD2. Germline CDR1 MNHEY, CDR2 SMNVEV (reference sequence). V gave up 5 bases and J gave up 7 bases; unmatched junction bases: 14. The CDR3 runs 16 residues. The CDR3 reads CASSTLAVPTRNEQFF. CDR3 nucleotides: TGTGCCAGCAGTACCCTAGCGGTGCCGACGAGAAATGAGCAGTTCTTC.

The CDR3 DNA reads as TGTGCCACCAGGGGGAGTTGGGGGGCAGAGACCCAGTACTTC. This sequence encodes CATRGSWGAETQYF. The chain has TRBV24-1 and TRBJ2-5; the D gene could be TRBD1 or TRBD2 (6 bases each). The germline V gene has CDR1 KGHDR and CDR2 SFDVKD. Trimming pared 7 bases from V and 4 bases from J, leaving 15 bases between. This CDR3 region has 14 residues.

This chain joins TRBV7-6 and TRBJ1-3, with TRBD1 as a possible D gene (5 bases). The length of the CDR3 is 14 residues. CDR1 is SGHVS, CDR2 FNYEAQ, per germline. V gave up 6 bases and J gave up 3 bases, with 12 bases separating them. The CDR3 DNA sequence: TGTGCCAGCAGGCCTCGGGGGAGTGGAAACACCATATATTTT. This translates into CASRPRGSGNTIYF.

This chain uses TRBV19 with TRBJ1-6; no definite D call. The V end lost 3 bases, the J end lost 4 bases, and 13 bases lay between the germline ends. Germline CDR1 reads LNHDA; CDR2 reads SQIVND (reference sequence). The CDR3 loop spans 16 amino acids. CDR3 nucleotide sequence: TGTGCCAGTAGTATCCTCCCGTCTGGATATAATTCACCCCTCCACTTT. Translation: CASSILPSGYNSPLHF.

The chain links TRBV29-1 to TRBJ1-4; perhaps TRBD1 as D (5 bases). This CDR3 has 14 amino acids. Per the germline V gene, CDR1 is SQVTM and CDR2 is ANQGSEA. Trimming took 7 bases from V and 8 from J, leaving 20 bases between them. The CDR3 sequence: CSGGTGTVKEKLFF. The CDR3 DNA is TGCAGCGGTGGGACCGGTACAGTAAAAGAAAAACTGTTTTTT.

The chain has TRBV7-8 and TRBJ1-1, with D perhaps TRBD1 (6 bases). Trimming shortened V by 5 bases and J by 4 bases, and 14 bases separated the two germline ends. The CDR3 is 14 amino acids. Germline CDR1 reads SGHVS; CDR2 reads FQNEAQ. CDR3 protein: CASSRGQGFTEAFF. CDR3 DNA sequence: TGTGCCAGCAGCCGGGGGCAAGGGTTCACTGAAGCTTTCTTT.

The chain carries TRBV2 and TRBJ1-1; D is unresolved. Germline-derived CDR1 and CDR2 are SNHLY and FYNNEI. V gave up 3 bases and J gave up 3 bases, with 8 bases separating them. The CDR3 covers 13 residues. CDR3 sequence: CASSEHGYTEAFF. The CDR3 DNA reads as TGTGCCAGCAGTGAGCATGGTTACACTGAAGCTTTCTTT. Filled out from reference TRBV2 and TRBJ1-1, the complete variable domain reads EPEVTQTPSHQVTQMGQEVILRCVPISNHLYFYWYRQILGQKVEFLVSFYNNEISEKSEIFDDQFSVERPDGSNFTLKIRSTKLEDSAMYFCASSEHGYTEAFFGQGTRLTVV.